In this sample, the clone carrying this T cell receptor (beta chain) turned up many times. The germline CDR1 and CDR2 sequences are LGHDT and YNNKEL (reference sequence). Trimming pared 1 base from V and 4 bases from J, leaving 10 bases between. The CDR3 spans 14 residues. A single record per CDR3 protein comes from TCRdb applying MiXCR to the RT-PCR reads. The repertoire consists of about a million distinct CDR3 sequences, with over 15% occurring once and the leading ten covering roughly 6.4%. These data come from a study of patients and donors after allogeneic stem cell transplantation. The TCR comes from a human donor who was either an allogeneic HSCT recipient or a stem cell or donor lymphocyte infusion donor (not recorded which). It is not recorded whose cells these are; they may come from a transplant donor. What was sequenced was blood, either unsorted or a sorted T cell fraction (not recorded which). V is TRBV3-1 and J is TRBJ2-5, with D unresolved. The CDR3 DNA reads as TGTGCCAGCAGCCAAGTAAGGGTAGGAGAGACCCAGTACTTC. It specifies CASSQVRVGETQYF.